Listed below are T cell receptor beta chains from one sample, sequenced in a study of blood T cell repertoires in COVID-19. The table came from immunoSEQ multiplex PCR; TCRdb's copy has only in-frame clones and leaves some out. The table has some 160,000 clones, 70% to 85% seen once; the top ten hold roughly 19%. Material for sequencing was PBMCs or T cells enriched from blood (not recorded which). Receptor source: a woman between 70 and 85 years old in a cohort exposed to, infected with or recovered from COVID-19 (not recorded which). The CDR3 runs from the conserved cysteine through the conserved F or W. The order of the fields is CDR3 protein, CDR3 DNA, D gene, clone size, J gene, V gene. D genes are given only for firm matches. Where a row states a size, it is once, few, many or the class of an expanded clone; other rows omit it.

cdr3_aa: CASSIGADQPQHF
cdr3_nt: TGTGCCAGCAGTATCGGAGCCGATCAGCCCCAGCATTTT
d_call: NA
clone_size: NA
j_call: TRBJ1-5
v_call: TRBV2

cdr3_aa: CASSFRDTNEQYF
cdr3_nt: TGTGCCAGCAGCTTCCGGGACACGAACGAGCAGTACTTC
d_call: NA
clone_size: NA
j_call: TRBJ2-7
v_call: TRBV5-4

cdr3_aa: CASSVTAEGLPPREPETQYF
cdr3_nt: TGTGCCAGCAGCGTAACCGCCGAAGGACTTCCCCCTCGCGAGCCAGAGACCCAGTACTTC
d_call: NA
clone_size: NA
j_call: TRBJ2-5
v_call: TRBV9

cdr3_aa: CASSYSIQDTEAFF
cdr3_nt: TGTGCCAGCAGTTACTCGATACAAGACACTGAAGCTTTCTTT
d_call: NA
clone_size: NA
j_call: TRBJ1-1
v_call: TRBV6-5

cdr3_aa: CASRLRQGPSVNSPLHF
cdr3_nt: TGTGCAAGTCGCCTCCGACAGGGGCCGTCAGTAAATTCACCCCTCCACTTT
d_call: NA
clone_size: NA
j_call: TRBJ1-6
v_call: TRBV12-2

cdr3_aa: CAWSRTGAWSSPLHF
cdr3_nt: TGTGCCTGGAGTAGGACGGGAGCATGGAGTTCACCCCTCCACTTT
d_call: NA
clone_size: NA
j_call: TRBJ1-6
v_call: TRBV30

cdr3_aa: CASSQTRQVLGYTF
cdr3_nt: TGCGCCAGCAGCCAAACGAGACAGGTTCTTGGCTACACCTTC
d_call: NA
clone_size: NA
j_call: TRBJ1-2
v_call: TRBV4-1

cdr3_aa: CASRTWDTQYF
cdr3_nt: TGTGCCAGCCGTACATGGGATACGCAGTATTTT
d_call: NA
clone_size: NA
j_call: TRBJ2-3
v_call: TRBV12-3/TRBV12-4

cdr3_aa: CASSLISGQPQHF
cdr3_nt: TGTGCCAGCAGCTTAATATCGGGGCAGCCCCAGCATTTT
d_call: NA
clone_size: NA
j_call: TRBJ1-5
v_call: TRBV7-8

cdr3_aa: CASRGTARETQYF
cdr3_nt: TGTGCCAGCCGGGGGACCGCTCGGGAGACCCAGTACTTC
d_call: NA
clone_size: NA
j_call: TRBJ2-5
v_call: TRBV28

cdr3_aa: CASSASTRDWFYEQYF
cdr3_nt: TGCGCCAGCAGCGCATCCACCCGGGACTGGTTCTACGAGCAGTACTTC
d_call: NA
clone_size: NA
j_call: TRBJ2-7
v_call: TRBV5-1

cdr3_aa: CASSRTGNTEAFF
cdr3_nt: TGCGCCAGCAGCCGGACAGGGAACACTGAAGCTTTCTTT
d_call: TRBD1
clone_size: NA
j_call: TRBJ1-1
v_call: TRBV5-1

cdr3_aa: CASSPDGDYGYTF
cdr3_nt: TGCGCCAGCAGCCCTGACGGAGACTATGGCTACACCTTC
d_call: NA
clone_size: NA
j_call: TRBJ1-2
v_call: TRBV5-1

cdr3_aa: CASSSPEAEEKLFF
cdr3_nt: TGTGCCAGCAGTTCACCGGAGGCGGAGGAAAAACTGTTTTTT
d_call: NA
clone_size: NA
j_call: TRBJ1-4
v_call: TRBV28

cdr3_aa: CASSDAGGMNTEAFF
cdr3_nt: TGTGCCAGCAGCGACGCAGGGGGCATGAACACTGAAGCTTTCTTT
d_call: TRBD1
clone_size: once
j_call: TRBJ1-1
v_call: TRBV5-6

cdr3_aa: CASSPPPGTGGGEKLFF
cdr3_nt: TGTGCCAGCAGCCCACCCCCAGGGACAGGGGGAGGGGAAAAACTGTTTTTT
d_call: TRBD1
clone_size: NA
j_call: TRBJ1-4
v_call: TRBV7-9

cdr3_aa: CATSTPQKGDTEAFF
cdr3_nt: TGTGCCACCAGCACTCCACAGAAGGGAGACACTGAAGCTTTCTTT
d_call: NA
clone_size: NA
j_call: TRBJ1-1
v_call: TRBV15

cdr3_aa: CASKRGGLVTDTQYF
cdr3_nt: TGTGCCAGTAAAAGAGGGGGACTAGTGACAGATACGCAGTATTTT
d_call: TRBD2
clone_size: NA
j_call: TRBJ2-3
v_call: TRBV19

cdr3_aa: CASTLHRGGQETQYF
cdr3_nt: TGTGCCAGCACCCTTCACAGGGGGGGACAAGAGACCCAGTACTTC
d_call: NA
clone_size: NA
j_call: TRBJ2-5
v_call: TRBV7-9

cdr3_aa: CASSPLSTSTDTQYF
cdr3_nt: TGTGCCAGCAGCCCCTTGTCCACTAGCACAGATACGCAGTATTTT
d_call: NA
clone_size: NA
j_call: TRBJ2-3
v_call: TRBV7-9

cdr3_aa: CASSLGTGSRYGYTF
cdr3_nt: TGTGCCAGCAGCTTAGGGACAGGGTCGAGATATGGCTACACCTTC
d_call: TRBD1
clone_size: NA
j_call: TRBJ1-2
v_call: TRBV7-3

cdr3_aa: CSASHRGLNQPQHF
cdr3_nt: TGCAGTGCTAGTCACAGGGGCCTCAATCAGCCCCAGCATTTT
d_call: TRBD1
clone_size: NA
j_call: TRBJ1-5
v_call: TRBV20-1